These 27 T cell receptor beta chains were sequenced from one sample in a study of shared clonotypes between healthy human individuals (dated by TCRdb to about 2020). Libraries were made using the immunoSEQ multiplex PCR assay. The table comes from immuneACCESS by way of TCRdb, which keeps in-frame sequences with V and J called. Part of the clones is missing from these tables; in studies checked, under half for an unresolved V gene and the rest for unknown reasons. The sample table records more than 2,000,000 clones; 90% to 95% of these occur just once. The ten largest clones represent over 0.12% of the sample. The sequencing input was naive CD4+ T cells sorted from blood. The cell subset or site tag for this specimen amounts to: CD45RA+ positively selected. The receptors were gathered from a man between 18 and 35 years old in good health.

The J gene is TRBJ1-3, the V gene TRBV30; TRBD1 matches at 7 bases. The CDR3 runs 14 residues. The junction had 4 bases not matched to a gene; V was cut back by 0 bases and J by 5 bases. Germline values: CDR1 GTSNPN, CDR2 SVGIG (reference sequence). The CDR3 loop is CAWSVAGQRNTIYF. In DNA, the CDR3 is TGTGCCTGGAGTGTTGCGGGACAGAGAAACACCATATATTTT.

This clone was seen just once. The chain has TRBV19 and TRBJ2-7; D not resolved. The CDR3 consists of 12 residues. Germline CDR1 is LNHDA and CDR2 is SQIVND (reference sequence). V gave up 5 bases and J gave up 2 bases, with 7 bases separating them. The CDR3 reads CASSLGTYEQYF. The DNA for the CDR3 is TGTGCCAGTAGTTTAGGGACCTACGAGCAGTACTTC.

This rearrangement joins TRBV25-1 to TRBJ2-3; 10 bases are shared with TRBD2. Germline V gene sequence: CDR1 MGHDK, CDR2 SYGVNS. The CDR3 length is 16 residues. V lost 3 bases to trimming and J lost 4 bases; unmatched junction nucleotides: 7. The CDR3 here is CASSDPLAGDADTQYF. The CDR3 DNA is TGTGCCAGCAGTGATCCCCTAGCGGGAGACGCAGATACGCAGTATTTT.

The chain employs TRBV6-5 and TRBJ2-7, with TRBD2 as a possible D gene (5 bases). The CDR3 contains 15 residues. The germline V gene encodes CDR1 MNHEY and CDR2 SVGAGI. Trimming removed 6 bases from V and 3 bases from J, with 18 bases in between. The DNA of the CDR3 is TGTGCCAGCAGACGAAGCAGCGGAGGTAACTACGAGCAGTACTTC. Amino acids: CASRRSSGGNYEQYF.

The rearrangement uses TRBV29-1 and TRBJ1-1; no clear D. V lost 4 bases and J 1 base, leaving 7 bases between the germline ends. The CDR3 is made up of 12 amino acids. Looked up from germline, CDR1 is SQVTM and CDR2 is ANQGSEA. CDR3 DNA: TGCAGCGTTGCGAATAGGAACACTGAAGCTTTCTTT. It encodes CSVANRNTEAFF. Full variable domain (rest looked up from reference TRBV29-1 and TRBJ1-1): SAVISQKPSRDICQRGTSLTIQCQVDSQVTMMFWYRQQPGQSLTLIATANQGSEATYESGFVIDKFPISRPNLTFSTLTVSNMSPEDSSIYLCSVANRNTEAFFGQGTRLTVV.

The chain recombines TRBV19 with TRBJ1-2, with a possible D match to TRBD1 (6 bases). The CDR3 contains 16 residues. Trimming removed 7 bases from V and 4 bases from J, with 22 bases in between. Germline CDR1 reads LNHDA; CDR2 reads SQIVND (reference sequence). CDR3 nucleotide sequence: TGTGCCAGTACAGGGGATCTCGGTGGCCCGTCCTATGGCTACACCTTC. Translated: CASTGDLGGPSYGYTF.

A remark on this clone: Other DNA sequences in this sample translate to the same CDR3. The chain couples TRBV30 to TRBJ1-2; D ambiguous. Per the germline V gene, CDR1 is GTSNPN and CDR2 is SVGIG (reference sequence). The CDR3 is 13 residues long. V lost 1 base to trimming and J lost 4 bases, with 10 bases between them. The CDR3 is CAWSGPEGYGYTF. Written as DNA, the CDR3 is TGTGCCTGGAGTGGACCTGAAGGCTATGGCTACACCTTC.

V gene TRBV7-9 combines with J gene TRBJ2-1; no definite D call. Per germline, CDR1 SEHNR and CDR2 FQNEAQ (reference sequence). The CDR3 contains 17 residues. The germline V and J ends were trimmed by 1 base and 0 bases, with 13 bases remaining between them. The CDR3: CASSLVGLSSSYNEQFF. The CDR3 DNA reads TGTGCCAGCAGCTTAGTAGGCCTGTCGAGCTCCTACAATGAGCAGTTCTTC.

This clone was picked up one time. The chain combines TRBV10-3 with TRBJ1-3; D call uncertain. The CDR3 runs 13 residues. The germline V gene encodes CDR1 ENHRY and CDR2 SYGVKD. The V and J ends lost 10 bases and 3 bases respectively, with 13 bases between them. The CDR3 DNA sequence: TGTGCCACACTACGGGAGAGTGGAAACACCATATATTTT. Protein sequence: CATLRESGNTIYF.

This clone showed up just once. The CDR3 is CASSRTPGLAPGETQYF. The CDR3 bases are TGCGCCAGCAGCCGTACCCCGGGACTAGCCCCCGGAGAGACCCAGTACTTC. The J gene is TRBJ2-5, the V gene TRBV5-1, with TRBD2 matching 9 bases. The CDR3 is 17 amino acids. Germline V CDR1 and CDR2: SGHRS, YFSETQ. V was pared by 4 bases and J by 4 bases, with 14 bases of the junction left unmatched.

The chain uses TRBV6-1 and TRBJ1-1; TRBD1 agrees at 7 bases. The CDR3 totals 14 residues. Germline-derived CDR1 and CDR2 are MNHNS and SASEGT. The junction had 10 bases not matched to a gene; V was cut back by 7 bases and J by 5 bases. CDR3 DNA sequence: TGTGCCAGCACCGGACAGGCCCGAGGAACTGAAGCTTTCTTT. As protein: CASTGQARGTEAFF.

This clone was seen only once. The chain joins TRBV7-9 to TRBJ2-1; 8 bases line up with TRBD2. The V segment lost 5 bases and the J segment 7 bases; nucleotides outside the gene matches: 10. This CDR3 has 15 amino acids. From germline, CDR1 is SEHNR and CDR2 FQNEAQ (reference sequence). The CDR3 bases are TGTGCCAGCAGCACCCCGGGACTAGGGAGGAATGAGCAGTTCTTC. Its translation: CASSTPGLGRNEQFF. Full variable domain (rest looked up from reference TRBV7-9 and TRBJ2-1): DTGVSQNPRHKITKRGQNVTFRCDPISEHNRLYWYRQTLGQGPEFLTYFQNEAQLEKSRLLSDRFSAERPKGSFSTLEIQRTEQGDSAMYLCASSTPGLGRNEQFFGPGTRLTVL.

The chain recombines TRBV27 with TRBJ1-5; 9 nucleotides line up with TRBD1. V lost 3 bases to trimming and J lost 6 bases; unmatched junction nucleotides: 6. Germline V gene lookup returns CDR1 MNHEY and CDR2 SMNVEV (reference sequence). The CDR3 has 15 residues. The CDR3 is CASSFFPQGAQPQHF. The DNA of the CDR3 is TGTGCCAGCAGTTTTTTCCCACAGGGGGCTCAGCCCCAGCATTTT.

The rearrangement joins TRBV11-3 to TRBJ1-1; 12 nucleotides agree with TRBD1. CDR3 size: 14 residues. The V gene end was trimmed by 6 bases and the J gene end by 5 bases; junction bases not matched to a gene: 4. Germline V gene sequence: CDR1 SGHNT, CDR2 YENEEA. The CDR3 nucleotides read TGTGCCAGCAGTCCGGGACAGGGGGCGACTGAAGCTTTCTTT. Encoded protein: CASSPGQGATEAFF.

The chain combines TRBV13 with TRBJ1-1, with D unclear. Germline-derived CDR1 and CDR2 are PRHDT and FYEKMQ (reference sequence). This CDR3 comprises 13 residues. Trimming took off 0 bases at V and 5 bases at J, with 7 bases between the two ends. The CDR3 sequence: CASSLGLNTEAFF. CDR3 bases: TGTGCCAGCAGCTTAGGTCTAAATACTGAAGCTTTCTTT.

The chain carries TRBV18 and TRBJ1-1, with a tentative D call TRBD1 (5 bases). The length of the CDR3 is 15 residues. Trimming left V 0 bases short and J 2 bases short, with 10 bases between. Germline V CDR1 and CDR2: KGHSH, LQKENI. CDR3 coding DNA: TGTGCCAGCTCACCACCGAGGGGCCCAAACACTGAAGCTTTCTTT. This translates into CASSPPRGPNTEAFF.

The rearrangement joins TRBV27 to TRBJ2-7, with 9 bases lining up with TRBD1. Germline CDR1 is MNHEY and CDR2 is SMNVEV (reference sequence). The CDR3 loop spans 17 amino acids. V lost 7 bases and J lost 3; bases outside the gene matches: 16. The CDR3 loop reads CASKRSAVDRGDYEQYF. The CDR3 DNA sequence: TGTGCCAGCAAACGGTCCGCGGTTGACAGGGGGGACTACGAGCAGTACTTC.

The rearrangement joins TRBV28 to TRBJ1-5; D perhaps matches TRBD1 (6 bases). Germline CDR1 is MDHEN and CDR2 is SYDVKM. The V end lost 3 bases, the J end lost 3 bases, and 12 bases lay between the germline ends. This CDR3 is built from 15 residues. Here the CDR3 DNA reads TGTGCCAGCAGTTTTTGGACAGTCTCCAATCAGCCCCAGCATTTT. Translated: CASSFWTVSNQPQHF. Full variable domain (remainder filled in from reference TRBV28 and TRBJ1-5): DVKVTQSSRYLVKRTGEKVFLECVQDMDHENMFWYRQDPGLGLRLIYFSYDVKMKEKGDIPEGYSVSREKKERFSLILESASTNQTSMYLCASSFWTVSNQPQHFGDGTRLSIL.

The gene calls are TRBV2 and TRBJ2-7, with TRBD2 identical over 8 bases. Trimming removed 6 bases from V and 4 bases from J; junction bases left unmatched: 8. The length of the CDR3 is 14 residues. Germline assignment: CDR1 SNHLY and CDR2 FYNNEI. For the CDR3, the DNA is TGTGCCAGCAGAAGGACTAGCCTCATGTACGAGCAGTACTTC. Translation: CASRRTSLMYEQYF.

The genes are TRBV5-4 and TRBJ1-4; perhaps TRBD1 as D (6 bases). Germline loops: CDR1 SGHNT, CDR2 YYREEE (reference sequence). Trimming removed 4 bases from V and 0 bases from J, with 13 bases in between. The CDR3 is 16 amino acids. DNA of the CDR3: TGTGCCAGCAGCGCCGGGGGGCGTACAACTAATGAAAAACTGTTTTTT. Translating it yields CASSAGGRTTNEKLFF.

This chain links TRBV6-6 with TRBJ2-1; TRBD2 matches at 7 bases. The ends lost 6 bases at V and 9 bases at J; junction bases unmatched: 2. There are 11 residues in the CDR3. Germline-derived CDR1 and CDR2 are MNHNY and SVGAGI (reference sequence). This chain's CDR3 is CASRRGFEQFF. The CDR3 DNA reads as TGTGCCAGCAGGCGGGGGTTTGAGCAGTTCTTC.

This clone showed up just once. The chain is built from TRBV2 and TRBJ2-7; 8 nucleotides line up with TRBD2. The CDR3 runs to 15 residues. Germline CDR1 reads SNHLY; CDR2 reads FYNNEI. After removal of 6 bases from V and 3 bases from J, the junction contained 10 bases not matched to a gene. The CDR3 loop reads CASRLSGTLFYEQYF. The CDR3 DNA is TGTGCCAGCAGGCTTAGCGGGACCCTCTTCTACGAGCAGTACTTC.

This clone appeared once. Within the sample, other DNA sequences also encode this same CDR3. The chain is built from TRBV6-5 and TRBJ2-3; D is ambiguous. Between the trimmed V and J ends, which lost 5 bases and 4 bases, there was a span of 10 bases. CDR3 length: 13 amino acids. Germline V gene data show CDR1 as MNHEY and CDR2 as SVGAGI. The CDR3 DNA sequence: TGTGCCAGCAGTCGCGGACGGGCAGATACGCAGTATTTT. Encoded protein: CASSRGRADTQYF.

DNA of the CDR3: TGCGCCAGCAGCTTGATTTTGACTGGGGAGCAGTACTTC. Protein: CASSLILTGEQYF. The gene calls are TRBV5-1 and TRBJ2-7; D remains unclear. Germline CDR1 and CDR2: SGHRS and YFSETQ. V gave up 1 base and J gave up 7 bases, with 12 bases separating them. The length of the CDR3 is 13 residues.

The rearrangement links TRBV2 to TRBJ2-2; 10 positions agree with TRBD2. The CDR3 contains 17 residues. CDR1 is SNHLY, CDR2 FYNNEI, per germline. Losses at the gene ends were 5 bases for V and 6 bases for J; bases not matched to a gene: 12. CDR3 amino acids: CASSLGLAVTRAGELFF. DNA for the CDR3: TGTGCCAGCAGTTTAGGACTAGCGGTTACTAGGGCCGGGGAGCTGTTTTTT.

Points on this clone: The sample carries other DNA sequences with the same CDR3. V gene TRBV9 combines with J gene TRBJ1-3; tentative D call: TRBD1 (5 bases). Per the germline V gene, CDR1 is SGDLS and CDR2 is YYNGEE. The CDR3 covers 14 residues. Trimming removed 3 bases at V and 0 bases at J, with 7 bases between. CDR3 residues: CASSAGGSGNTIYF. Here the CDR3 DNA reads TGTGCCAGCAGCGCCGGGGGCTCTGGAAACACCATATATTTT.

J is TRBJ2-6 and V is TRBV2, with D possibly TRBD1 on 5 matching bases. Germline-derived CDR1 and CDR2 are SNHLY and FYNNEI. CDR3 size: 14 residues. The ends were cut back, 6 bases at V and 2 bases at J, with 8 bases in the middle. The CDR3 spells CASRMDTGANVLTF. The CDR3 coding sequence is TGTGCCAGCAGGATGGACACTGGGGCCAACGTCCTGACTTTC. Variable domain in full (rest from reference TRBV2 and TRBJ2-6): EPEVTQTPSHQVTQMGQEVILRCVPISNHLYFYWYRQILGQKVEFLVSFYNNEISEKSEIFDDQFSVERPDGSNFTLKIRSTKLEDSAMYFCASRMDTGANVLTFGAGSRLTVL.